This T cell receptor (beta chain) was sequenced in a study of cytomegalovirus exposure and HLA in healthy donors. Across the whole study: An early release of data contained some 80 million unique TCRs, which came from HLA-typed donors.

Study-wide results and limits: The authors later linked a missense DCLRE1C variant to TCR beta V- and J-gene trimming. Later work associated fewer than 20,000 TCR beta sequences with HLA alleles at 0.05 false discovery rate. The study labeled more than 150 TCR beta chains cytomegalovirus-associated.

In the PCR, 60 Vbeta and 13 Jbeta primers were used. Data came from immunoSEQ multiplex PCR; TCRdb stores just in-frame clones and leaves some out. The table lists under 200,000 clones, 71% of them singletons. This clone has just one count. Its antigen is not known. The CDR3 runs to 15 residues. Germline V CDR1 and CDR2: LNHDA, SQIVND (reference sequence). Material for sequencing was PBMCs. The chain has TRBV19 and TRBJ2-5, with D perhaps matching TRBD1 (5 bases). The last part of the DNA fits TRBJ2-7 better; the J call may be wrong. The clonotype originates from a woman aged 25 to 39 in good health and CMV-seronegative. The CDR3 reads CASSIGDRANYEQYF. The CDR3, as DNA: TGTGCCAGTAGTATAGGCGACAGAGCCAACTACGAGCAGTACTTC.